A single sample gave rise to the 24 T cell receptor beta chains below, sequenced in a study of identifying expanded T cells in peripheral blood. Data came from immunoSEQ multiplex PCR; TCRdb stores just in-frame clones and leaves some out. The sample shows 85,000 to 100,000 clones, approximately 90% of them seen only once. The sequencing input was blood. The receptors originated from a person aged 18 to 75 in good health.

The J gene is TRBJ1-6, the V gene TRBV10-2; 8 bases line up with TRBD1. The CDR3 loop spans 14 amino acids. J gave up 9 bases and V 6 bases, and 7 bases lay outside the gene matches. Per the germline V gene, CDR1 is WSHSY and CDR2 is SAAADI. This CDR3 reads CASSLTGEGSPLHF. As DNA, the CDR3 is TGCGCCAGCAGCCTGACAGGGGAAGGTTCACCCCTCCACTTT.

V usage is TRBV5-1 and J usage is TRBJ2-1; 8 bases are a match to TRBD1. Germline loops: CDR1 SGHRS, CDR2 YFSETQ. The CDR3 covers 15 residues. J was trimmed by 4 bases and V by 4 bases; bases with no gene match: 7. For the CDR3, the DNA is TGCGCCAGCAGCCCAACAGGGGGAGGTTACAATGAGCAGTTCTTC. Translated: CASSPTGGGYNEQFF.

The rearrangement joins TRBV7-8 to TRBJ1-1; no firm D call. V was cut by 4 bases and J by 3 bases, with 3 bases left in between. From germline, CDR1 is SGHVS and CDR2 FQNEAQ. This CDR3 is 11 amino acids long. Here the CDR3 DNA reads TGTGCCAGCAGCTCGTACACTGAAGCTTTCTTT. This sequence encodes CASSSYTEAFF.

This chain connects TRBV6-1 to TRBJ2-5; D gene ambiguous. V lost 6 bases to trimming and J lost 4 bases, with 12 bases between them. The germline gives CDR1 MNHNS, CDR2 SASEGT. The CDR3 has 13 residues. CDR3 amino acids: CASSVREAETQYF. CDR3 nucleotide sequence: TGTGCCAGCAGCGTTCGAGAGGCAGAGACCCAGTACTTC.

This chain connects TRBV7-8 to TRBJ1-2; possible D gene TRBD1, 5 bases. This CDR3 has 15 residues. Germline-derived CDR1 and CDR2 are SGHVS and FQNEAQ. The ends were cut back, 5 bases at V and 8 bases at J, with 21 bases in the middle. In DNA, the CDR3 is TGTGCCAGCAGCCAAGAGTCGGGCAGGGTGTCAGGCTACACCTTC. It is translated as CASSQESGRVSGYTF.

The V and J genes are TRBV5-4 and TRBJ1-5, with 9 positions matching TRBD1. Trimming removed 4 bases from V and 7 bases from J; junction bases left unmatched: 6. Looked up from germline, CDR1 is SGHNT and CDR2 is YYREEE (reference sequence). This CDR3 has 14 amino acids. CDR3 in amino acids: CASSLQGAIQPQHF. The CDR3 coding sequence is TGTGCCAGCAGCCTACAGGGGGCAATACAGCCCCAGCATTTT.

This chain connects TRBV7-9 to TRBJ2-7; 7 positions agree with TRBD2. The CDR3 covers 13 residues. CDR1 and CDR2 (germline): SEHNR, FQNEAQ (reference sequence). The J segment lost 7 bases and the V segment lost 1 base, leaving 4 bases of the junction unmatched. The CDR3 DNA is TGTGCCAGCAGCTTAGAGGGAGGGTGGGAGCAGTACTTC. Its translation: CASSLEGGWEQYF.

The chain joins TRBV27 to TRBJ2-7, with 8 nucleotides matching TRBD1. This CDR3 is 14 amino acids long. V lost 5 bases and J lost 3; bases outside the gene matches: 6. CDR1 and CDR2 (germline): MNHEY, SMNVEV (reference sequence). The DNA for the CDR3 is TGTGCCAGCAGTGCCCGGGACAGGTTCTACGAGCAGTACTTC. This encodes CASSARDRFYEQYF.

This chain joins TRBV6-6 and TRBJ1-1; a possible D gene is TRBD1 (6 bases). Germline V gives CDR1 MNHNY, CDR2 SVGAGI (reference sequence). Trimming removed 10 bases from V and 5 bases from J, with 26 bases in between. The CDR3 length is 16 residues. CDR3 residues: CATARGPGTSRTEAFF. CDR3 in DNA: TGTGCCACGGCACGGGGCCCCGGGACAAGCAGGACTGAAGCTTTCTTT.

The chain couples TRBV5-4 to TRBJ2-7; 9 nucleotides match TRBD1. Per germline, CDR1 SGHNT and CDR2 YYREEE (reference sequence). CDR3 length equals 14 residues. J lost 5 bases, V lost 4 bases, and 7 bases had no gene match. The CDR3 bases are TGTGCCAGCAGCCTTCGCGGGACAGGGAACGAGCAGTACTTC. It translates to CASSLRGTGNEQYF. Looking up the rest from reference TRBV5-4 and TRBJ2-7 gives the full variable domain: ETGVTQSPTHLIKTRGQQVTLRCSSQSGHNTVSWYQQALGQGPQFIFQYYREEENGRGNFPPRFSGLQFPNYSSELNVNALELDDSALYLCASSLRGTGNEQYFGPGTRLTVT.

V usage is TRBV12-2 and J usage is TRBJ2-3; TRBD2 reflects the table's D call only, with no check against the DNA. TRBV12-2 is an annotated pseudogene. The CDR3 is 13 amino acids. The CDR3 reads CASRRRGEATQYF. The CDR3, as DNA: TGTGCAAGTCGCCGGCGGGGGGAGGCTACGCAGTATTTT.

This rearrangement joins TRBV11-2 to TRBJ2-5; D not resolved. The CDR3 sequence is 14 residues long. Germline V gives CDR1 SGHAT, CDR2 FQNNGV. V lost 1 base and J lost 4, with 10 bases in between. CDR3 residues: CASSLVGSSETQYF. The CDR3 coding sequence is TGTGCCAGCAGCTTAGTAGGCAGTTCAGAGACCCAGTACTTC.

The chain combines TRBV6-1 with TRBJ1-1; D gene unclear. The CDR3 extends over 15 amino acids. Trimming cost V 0 bases and J 1 base, with 9 bases left between them. Germline assignment: CDR1 MNHNS and CDR2 SASEGT. CDR3 sequence reads: CASSEAADGNTEAFF. The CDR3 coding sequence is TGTGCCAGCAGTGAAGCTGCGGACGGGAACACTGAAGCTTTCTTT.

The chain uses TRBV9 and TRBJ2-3; TRBD2 matches at 7 bases. Germline CDR1 and CDR2: SGDLS and YYNGEE. Trimming removed 0 bases from V and 0 bases from J; junction bases left unmatched: 4. The CDR3 covers 16 residues. CDR3 sequence: CASSVGGGVSTDTQYF. CDR3 nucleotides: TGTGCCAGCAGCGTAGGGGGAGGGGTGAGCACAGATACGCAGTATTTT.

V gene TRBV18 combines with J gene TRBJ1-1; 10 nucleotides agree with TRBD1. V was pared by 0 bases and J by 6 bases, with 1 base of the junction left unmatched. CDR1 and CDR2 (germline): KGHSH, LQKENI. The CDR3 spans 14 residues. CDR3 bases: TGTGCCAGCTCACCACCGGGACAGGGGTCTGAAGCTTTCTTT. Translating gives CASSPPGQGSEAFF.

In this sample, this clone turned up once. This chain joins TRBV18 and TRBJ1-1; 7 bases are shared with TRBD1. This CDR3 comprises 15 residues. The V and J ends lost 2 bases and 2 bases, in that order; junction bases with no gene match: 5. Germline V lookup: CDR1 KGHSH, CDR2 LQKENI. CDR3 residues: CASSPSWDRNTEAFF. DNA of the CDR3: TGTGCCAGCTCACCAAGTTGGGACAGAAACACTGAAGCTTTCTTT. The full variable domain, rest sourced from reference TRBV18 and TRBJ1-1, is NAGVMQNPRHLVRRRGQEARLRCSPMKGHSHVYWYRQLPEEGLKFMVYLQKENIIDESGMPKERFSAEFPKEGPSILRIQQVVRGDSAAYFCASSPSWDRNTEAFFGQGTRLTVV.

The chain has TRBV4-1 and TRBJ2-1; D gene uncertain. The CDR3 is 13 residues long. Germline loops: CDR1 MGHRA, CDR2 YSYEKL. V lost 3 bases and J lost 12, with 15 bases in between. CDR3 in DNA: TGCGCCAGCAGCCATCTAGGGTCCAACAGGCAGTTCTTC. Protein: CASSHLGSNRQFF.

The gene calls are TRBV29-1 and TRBJ1-2; D may be TRBD1 (6 bases). V was cut by 0 bases and J by 10 bases, with 15 bases left in between. Germline V gives CDR1 SQVTM, CDR2 ANQGSEA. This CDR3 region has 13 residues. The CDR3 sequence is CSVEDQGLRTYTF. The CDR3 bases are TGCAGCGTTGAAGACCAGGGGCTTCGAACCTACACCTTC. Based on the CDR3 plus reference TRBV29-1 and TRBJ1-2, the full variable domain is SAVISQKPSRDICQRGTSLTIQCQVDSQVTMMFWYRQQPGQSLTLIATANQGSEATYESGFVIDKFPISRPNLTFSTLTVSNMSPEDSSIYLCSVEDQGLRTYTFGSGTRLTVV.

This chain uses TRBV28 with TRBJ2-7, with 8 bases that match TRBD1. The CDR3 length is 14 residues. V gave up 5 bases and J gave up 5 bases; unmatched junction bases: 8. Germline V gene data show CDR1 as MDHEN and CDR2 as SYDVKM. The CDR3 nucleotides are TGTGCCAGCAGTGCGGACAGGGAGGTCCACGAGCAGTACTTC. Residues: CASSADREVHEQYF.

The chain employs TRBV5-8 and TRBJ2-5, with no clear D. V lost 5 bases and J lost 9, with 11 bases in between. The CDR3 totals 11 residues. Germline values: CDR1 SGHTS, CDR2 YDEGEE. The CDR3 loop reads CASSIPRPQYF. The CDR3 DNA is TGTGCCAGCAGTATTCCCCGTCCCCAGTACTTC.

The rearrangement uses TRBV7-2 and TRBJ2-1; 13 bases are shared with TRBD2. CDR3 size: 19 residues. Germline V gene sequence: CDR1 SGHTA, CDR2 FQGNSA. The V gene end was trimmed by 3 bases and the J gene end by 2 bases; junction bases not matched to a gene: 10. The CDR3 is CASSLHQTSGRTPYNEQFF. CDR3 coding DNA: TGTGCCAGCAGCTTGCACCAGACTAGCGGGAGGACCCCCTACAATGAGCAGTTCTTC.

CDR3 sequence: CASSQDLYRGHSYEQYF. In DNA form, the CDR3 reads TGTGCCAGCAGCCAAGACTTATACAGGGGGCACTCCTACGAGCAGTACTTC. The V call is TRBV14, the J call TRBJ2-7; 9 bases are shared with TRBD1. The germline gives CDR1 SGHDN, CDR2 FVKESK. The CDR3 runs 17 residues. Trimming cost V 0 bases and J 0 bases; bases outside gene matches: 6.

The sample holds one count of this clone. This rearrangement joins TRBV30 to TRBJ2-7, with 11 nucleotides matching TRBD2. CDR1 and CDR2 (germline): GTSNPN, SVGIG (reference sequence). J was trimmed by 0 bases and V by 2 bases; bases with no gene match: 3. The CDR3 has 15 residues. CDR3: CAWSTGTSGSYEQYF. The CDR3 DNA is TGTGCCTGGAGTACCGGGACTAGCGGCTCCTACGAGCAGTACTTC.

This clone was counted only a few times. V and J are TRBV27 and TRBJ2-3; 14 nucleotides line up with TRBD2. V was pared by 8 bases and J by 1 base, with 8 bases of the junction left unmatched. Germline loops: CDR1 MNHEY, CDR2 SMNVEV (reference sequence). This CDR3 contains 17 residues. The CDR3, as DNA: TGTGCCAGCGGCCGACTAGCGGGAGGGCCGGGCACAGATACGCAGTATTTT. This sequence encodes CASGRLAGGPGTDTQYF.